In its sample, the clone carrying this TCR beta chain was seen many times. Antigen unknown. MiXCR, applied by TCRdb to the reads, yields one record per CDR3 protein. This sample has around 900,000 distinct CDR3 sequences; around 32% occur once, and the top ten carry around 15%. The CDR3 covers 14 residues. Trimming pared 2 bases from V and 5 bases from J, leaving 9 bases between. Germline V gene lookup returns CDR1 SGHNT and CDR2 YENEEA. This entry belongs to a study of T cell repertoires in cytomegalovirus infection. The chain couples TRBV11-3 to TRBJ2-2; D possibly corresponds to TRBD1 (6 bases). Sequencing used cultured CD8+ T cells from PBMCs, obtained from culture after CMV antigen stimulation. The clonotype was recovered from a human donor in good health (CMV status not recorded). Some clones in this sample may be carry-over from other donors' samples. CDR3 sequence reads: CASSLLTGTGELFF. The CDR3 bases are TGTGCCAGCAGCTTACTTACAGGGACCGGGGAGCTGTTTTTT.